This T cell receptor (beta chain) was sequenced during a study of CD8 T cells in Susac syndrome. Study-level points and caveats: As the study acknowledged, the number of individuals in its TCR sequencing and HLA analysis was relatively small.

Random-hexamer reverse transcription was applied to roughly 0.5 to 1 ug RNA. TCRdb itself ran the immunoSEQ multiplex PCR reads through MiXCR, one entry per CDR3 protein. Among 200,000 to 250,000 distinct CDR3 sequences listed, 80% to 95% were seen once. Sequencing targeted TCR beta in blood CD8+ and CD4+ T cells. It was treatment-naive patients with stable or active relapsing-remitting disease who made up the multiple sclerosis controls. The TEMRA cells underwent FACS enrichment, while the CD8+ and CD4+ T cells underwent negative isolation. A remark on this clonotype: Its antigen is unidentified.

The receptor's source is a human donor with multiple sclerosis. Sequencing used CD8+ T cells from PBMCs.

CDR3 in amino acids: CASSQGKAGLTDTQYF. In nucleotides, the CDR3 is TGTGCCAGCAGCCAAGGGAAAGCGGGGCTCACAGATACGCAGTATTTT. This rearrangement joins TRBV3-1 to TRBJ2-3, with 7 bases fitting TRBD2. CDR1 and CDR2 from the germline V gene are LGHDT and YNNKEL (reference sequence). The CDR3 is made up of 16 amino acids. V dropped 1 base and J dropped 2; count of bases not matched to a gene: 6.